The 19 T cell receptor beta chains below were found in one sample sequenced in a study of post-analysis software for immune sequencing data. Notes on the study in general: Controls had lower frequencies than patients of about 5 TRBV segments, which included TRBV5-6, TRBV5-1 and TRBV20-1.

No cognate antigen is known for these TCRs. Included in the TCR beta cDNA libraries were unique molecular identifiers. In TCRdb, the PCR reads were re-called with MiXCR into one record per CDR3 protein. The sample has roughly 700,000 distinct CDR3 sequences; roughly 30% are singletons. The material sequenced was blood. All receptors come from a girl aged 10-17 years with multiple sclerosis.

This chain joins TRBV29-1 and TRBJ2-5; D unclear. CDR1 SQVTM and CDR2 ANQGSEA come from the germline V gene. The CDR3 loop spans 13 amino acids. V lost 6 bases and J 11 bases, leaving 22 bases between the germline ends. The CDR3 reads CSVGPGKNYGQYF. The CDR3 DNA sequence: TGCAGCGTAGGGCCGGGCAAAAACTACGGGCAGTACTTC.

The V gene is TRBV6-2 or TRBV6-3, the J gene TRBJ2-1; 8 nucleotides match TRBD2. This CDR3 comprises 15 residues. Germline CDR1 MNHEY, CDR2 SVGEGT. V shed 1 base, J shed 8 bases, and the junction held 7 bases outside the gene matches. CDR3 residues: CASSYYAAGEDEQFF. The CDR3, as DNA: TGTGCCAGCAGTTACTACGCAGCGGGGGAGGATGAGCAGTTCTTC.

This sequence joins TRBV3-1 and TRBJ1-6, with TRBD1 as a possible D gene (6 bases). The CDR3 covers 12 residues. V lost 0 bases to trimming and J lost 17 bases, with 11 bases between them. Per germline, CDR1 LGHDT and CDR2 YNNKEL (reference sequence). This CDR3 reads CASSQEGHYIHF. In DNA form, the CDR3 reads TGTGCCAGCAGCCAAGAGGGACATTATATCCACTTT.

V and J are TRBV10-3 and TRBJ1-3; 10 bases fit TRBD1. Germline V gene data show CDR1 as ENHRY and CDR2 as SYGVKD. This CDR3 region has 15 residues. V lost 9 bases and J lost 2; bases outside the gene matches: 7. The DNA of the CDR3 is TGTGCCATGACGATGGGGACAGGGGCTGGAAACACCATATATTTT. Amino acid sequence: CAMTMGTGAGNTIYF.

The J gene is TRBJ2-1, the V gene TRBV4-3; 8 bases line up with TRBD2. V trimming: 4 bases; J trimming: 10 bases; junction bases outside the gene matches: 9. Germline loops: CDR1 LGHNA, CDR2 YSLEER. The CDR3 sequence is 14 residues long. The DNA of the CDR3 is TGCGCCAGCAGCCTTAGGAGACTAGCGACGGAGCAGTTCTTC. Its translation: CASSLRRLATEQFF.

The CDR3 loop is CSGRDGNQPQHF. In DNA, the CDR3 is TGCAGTGGTAGGGACGGTAATCAGCCCCAGCATTTT. V usage is TRBV20-1 and J usage is TRBJ1-5; D possibly corresponds to TRBD1 (5 bases). This CDR3 is 12 amino acids long. CDR1 and CDR2 from the germline V gene are DFQATT and SNEGSKA (reference sequence). Trimming shortened V by 7 bases and J by 4 bases, and 11 bases separated the two germline ends.

This chain connects TRBV7-2 to TRBJ2-1, with D uncertain. Deletions cut 1 base from V and 10 bases from J, with 14 bases between. The CDR3 totals 14 residues. Germline V lookup: CDR1 SGHTA, CDR2 FQGNSA. The CDR3 spells CASSLGATTYEQFF. CDR3 bases: TGTGCCAGCAGCTTAGGTGCGACAACCTACGAGCAGTTCTTC.

This rearrangement joins TRBV5-1 to TRBJ2-3; D not resolved. This CDR3 has 17 residues. V lost 0 bases and J 0 bases, leaving 14 bases between the germline ends. In germline, CDR1 is SGHRS, CDR2 YFSETQ. Here the CDR3 reads CASSLEARTKSTDTQYF. The CDR3 nucleotides read TGCGCCAGCAGCTTGGAAGCTAGAACGAAAAGCACAGATACGCAGTATTTT.

The J gene is TRBJ2-5, the V gene TRBV20-1; the D call may be TRBD1 or TRBD2 (5 bases each). The better agreement between TRBJ2-7 and the DNA end casts doubt on the J call. Germline-derived CDR1 and CDR2 are DFQATT and SNEGSKA (reference sequence). CDR3 length: 11 amino acids. CDR3 amino acids: CSAPRGVEQYF. The CDR3 DNA reads as TGCAGTGCTCCCCGAGGGGTCGAGCAGTACTTC.

Of note for this clonotype: The junction departs from the called germline gene at one end, perhaps through a read error. The chain uses TRBV29-1 and TRBJ2-7; 7 bases are shared with TRBD2. The CDR3 extends over 15 amino acids. Germline CDR1 and CDR2: SQVTM and ANQGSEA. This CDR3 reads CGVLGGTEVSYEQYF. The CDR3 nucleotides are TGCGGCGTTCTGGGGGGGACGGAGGTCTCTTACGAGCAGTACTTC.

The genes are TRBV9 and TRBJ2-3; 13 nucleotides agree with TRBD2. The CDR3 extends over 16 amino acids. CDR1 and CDR2 (germline): SGDLS, YYNGEE. V shed 3 bases and J 2 bases; nucleotides not matched to a gene: 3. CDR3 nucleotide sequence: TGTGCCAGCAGCGCCGGACTAGCGGGGGCCACAGATACGCAGTATTTT. Its protein product is CASSAGLAGATDTQYF.

The table lists this clonotype with a few counts. The V gene is TRBV5-1, the J gene TRBJ2-1, with TRBD1 as a possible D gene (5 bases). Trimming pared 0 bases from V and 5 bases from J, leaving 12 bases between. Germline V lookup: CDR1 SGHRS, CDR2 YFSETQ. The CDR3 consists of 15 residues. The DNA for the CDR3 is TGCGCCAGCAGCTTGGAAGGGTCCAGGGACAATGAGCAGTTCTTC. Translation: CASSLEGSRDNEQFF.

The chain is built from TRBV20-1 and TRBJ2-6; perhaps TRBD2 as D (6 bases). Germline CDR1 is DFQATT and CDR2 is SNEGSKA (reference sequence). The V and J ends lost 3 bases and 0 bases respectively, with 15 bases between them. This CDR3 contains 17 residues. The CDR3 protein is CSASSGWESSGANVLTF. Written as DNA, the CDR3 is TGCAGTGCTAGCAGCGGGTGGGAGAGCTCTGGGGCCAACGTCCTGACTTTC.

This clonotype was observed a few times. J is TRBJ1-5 and V is TRBV14; D is unclear. Trimming shortened V by 1 base and J by 0 bases, and 10 bases separated the two germline ends. Germline V lookup: CDR1 SGHDN, CDR2 FVKESK. The CDR3 is made up of 16 amino acids. The CDR3 coding sequence is TGTGCCAGCAGCCAAGTAGGCCGCGATAGCAATCAGCCCCAGCATTTT. This gives the protein CASSQVGRDSNQPQHF.

This clonotype was detected a few times. This sequence joins TRBV4-2 and TRBJ2-5; 8 nucleotides match TRBD2. The V and J ends lost 1 base and 1 base, in that order; junction bases with no gene match: 11. The CDR3 runs to 18 residues. Germline-derived CDR1 and CDR2 are LGHNA and YNFKEQ. The CDR3 sequence: CASSQVPRGGPSQETQYF. CDR3 nucleotides: TGTGCCAGCAGCCAAGTTCCTCGGGGGGGGCCTTCCCAAGAGACCCAGTACTTC.

This clonotype was detected only a few times. CDR3 sequence: CSASVREWGTDTQYF. DNA of the CDR3: TGCAGTGCTAGTGTCCGTGAGTGGGGCACAGATACGCAGTATTTT. This chain uses TRBV20-1 with TRBJ2-3; no firm D call. This CDR3 spans 15 amino acids. Germline V gene lookup returns CDR1 DFQATT and CDR2 SNEGSKA (reference sequence). Trimming removed 3 bases from V and 1 base from J, with 14 bases in between.

This chain joins TRBV4-2 and TRBJ1-6; tentative D call: TRBD1 (6 bases). The CDR3 totals 16 residues. From germline, CDR1 is LGHNA and CDR2 YNFKEQ. Trimming removed 5 bases from V and 9 bases from J, with 20 bases in between. CDR3 in DNA: TGTGCCAGCAGCTCGCGAACGGACAGTAAGGCTTCACCCCTCCACTTT. Translated: CASSSRTDSKASPLHF.

In its sample, this clonotype was seen a few times. The chain is built from TRBV12-3 or TRBV12-4 and TRBJ2-7, with 7 bases identical to TRBD1. The CDR3 covers 14 residues. V shed 5 bases, J shed 6 bases, and the junction held 10 bases outside the gene matches. The CDR3 region is CASSPDLGGGEQYF. CDR3 DNA: TGTGCCAGCAGTCCCGACCTAGGGGGCGGCGAGCAGTACTTC.

The table lists this clonotype with a few counts. The chain uses TRBV20-1 and TRBJ2-4; 13 bases align to TRBD2. The V and J ends lost 1 base and 0 bases, in that order; junction bases with no gene match: 6. The CDR3 is 18 amino acids. Germline values: CDR1 DFQATT, CDR2 SNEGSKA (reference sequence). The DNA for the CDR3 is TGCAGTGCTAGAGTCCCGGGACTAGCGGGGATAGCCAAAAACATTCAGTACTTC. Its translation is CSARVPGLAGIAKNIQYF.